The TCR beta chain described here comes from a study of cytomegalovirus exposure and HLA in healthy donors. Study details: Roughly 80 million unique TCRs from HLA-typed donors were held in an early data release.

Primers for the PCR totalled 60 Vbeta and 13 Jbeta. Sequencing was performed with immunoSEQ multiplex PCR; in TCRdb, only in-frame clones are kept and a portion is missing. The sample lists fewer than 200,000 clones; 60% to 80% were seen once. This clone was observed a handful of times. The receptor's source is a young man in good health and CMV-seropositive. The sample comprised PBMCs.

Written as DNA, the CDR3 is TGTGCCAGCAGCGTCCAACAGGTTACTTCTGGAAACACCATATATTTT. It codes for CASSVQQVTSGNTIYF. The V gene is TRBV9, the J gene TRBJ1-3, with D possibly being TRBD1 (5 bases). Between the trimmed V and J ends, which lost 2 bases and 1 base, there was a span of 13 bases. CDR1 is SGDLS, CDR2 YYNGEE, per germline. The CDR3 length is 16 residues.